Reported below is one T cell receptor beta chain. This sample was taken from a study of technical replicates of blood from several donors. Germline assignment: CDR1 LNHDA and CDR2 SQIVND (reference sequence). The junction had 5 bases not matched to a gene; V was cut back by 6 bases and J by 1 base. This CDR3 is 14 amino acids long. Method: immunoSEQ multiplex PCR; TCRdb's copy keeps in-frame clones and lacks some. The sample shows tens of thousands of clones, approximately 97% of them seen only once. This TCR was recovered from a human donor in good health. The rearrangement uses TRBV19 and TRBJ1-1; 7 bases map to TRBD1. The sequenced sample was T cells isolated from PBMCs. Here the CDR3 reads CASRSGTENTEAFF. Written as DNA, the CDR3 is TGTGCCAGTAGATCCGGGACAGAGAACACTGAAGCTTTCTTT.